Listed below are T cell receptor beta chains from one sample, sequenced in a study of T-cell memory formation after mild COVID-19. TCRdb re-analysed the 5' RACE reads in MiXCR, keeping a single row per CDR3 protein. The sample has 190,000 or so distinct CDR3 sequences; roughly 27% are singletons. The source material was PBMCs or a T cell subset sorted from them (not recorded which). The source is an adult woman who had mild COVID-19 (a few samples of this study predate the infection). Cell type and time point are not known. Both conserved end residues are part of each CDR3. Each record gives: J gene, clone size, D gene, V gene, CDR3 DNA, CDR3 protein. D genes are given only for firm matches. Clone size is shown for a subset of rows, as once, few, many or a class of expanded clone.

TRBJ1-1,.,TRBD1,TRBV12-3/TRBV12-4,TGTGCCAGCAGTTCACAGGGGTACACTGAAGCTTTCTTT,CASSSQGYTEAFF
TRBJ2-1,.,.,TRBV2,TGTGCCAGCCAGGGGAGGCCCCCGGTCTTC,CASQGRPPVF
TRBJ2-3,few,.,TRBV10-3,TGTGCCATCAGTGACAGTTCGGATACGCAGTATTTT,CAISDSSDTQYF
TRBJ1-2,.,.,TRBV12-3/TRBV12-4,TGTGCCAGCAGTTTGGGGCCGAACTATGGCTACACCTTC,CASSLGPNYGYTF
TRBJ2-7,.,TRBD1,TRBV3-1,TGTGCCAGCAGCCCGGGACAGACTACGTCCGAGCAGTACTTC,CASSPGQTTSEQYF
TRBJ2-3,many,.,TRBV5-1,TGCGCCAGCAGCTTGGCTGCAGCCACTAGCACAGATACGCAGTATTTT,CASSLAAATSTDTQYF
TRBJ1-2,.,.,TRBV7-9,TGTGCCAGCACCGGGGACGGGGACGGCTACACCTTC,CASTGDGDGYTF
TRBJ1-2,.,.,TRBV7-8,TGTGCCAGCAGAAAGTCGGGACACTATGGCTACACCTTC,CASRKSGHYGYTF
TRBJ1-1,.,.,TRBV7-3,TGTGCCAGCAGCTTCGCCCGCGACACTGAAGCTTTCTTT,CASSFARDTEAFF
TRBJ2-1,.,.,TRBV12-3/TRBV12-4,TGTGCCAGCACCACCCCCGGGACATCCTCCTACAATGAGCAGTTCTTC,CASTTPGTSSYNEQFF
TRBJ2-2,few,TRBD2,TRBV12-3/TRBV12-4,TGTGCCAGCAGCCAGGGACTAGCGGGGACTACCGGGGAGCTGTTTTTT,CASSQGLAGTTGELFF
TRBJ1-4,.,TRBD1,TRBV4-2,TGTGCCAGCAGCCAAGTCAACAGGGGGCCGTATGAAAAACTGTTTTTT,CASSQVNRGPYEKLFF
TRBJ2-4,few,.,TRBV7-9,TGTGCCAGCAGCCCCGTCTCCTACATTCAGTACTTC,CASSPVSYIQYF
TRBJ2-7,few,.,TRBV10-3,TGTGCCATCCTCGAGGGGCCAGGACCCTACGAGCAGTACTTC,CAILEGPGPYEQYF
TRBJ2-7,.,.,TRBV4-1,TGCGCCAGCAGCCAACCCCGGGCAGGCTCAGACTCCTACGAGCAGTACTTC,CASSQPRAGSDSYEQYF
TRBJ1-1,few,TRBD1,TRBV20-1,TGCAGTGCTCCCAGGACAGGGGGGAGTATTAACACTGAAGCTTTCTTT,CSAPRTGGSINTEAFF
TRBJ1-1,.,.,TRBV30,TGTGCCTGGAGTGGTCAGGGAGCTGAAGCTTTCTTT,CAWSGQGAEAFF
TRBJ2-2,.,.,TRBV5-1,TGCGCCAGCAGCTTGGTAACAGGGACGACCGGGGAGCTGTTTTTT,CASSLVTGTTGELFF
TRBJ2-3,.,TRBD2,TRBV29-1,TGCAGCGTTGAATCAACCCCTCTAGCGGGAGGGACAGATACGCAGTATTTT,CSVESTPLAGGTDTQYF
TRBJ1-4,few,TRBD1,TRBV5-1,TGCGCCAGCAGCTGGGGACAGGGGAGCATGAAGGGGCGCAGAGACGAAAAACTGTTTTTT,CASSWGQGSMKGRRDEKLFF